Only one count was recorded for the clone carrying this T cell receptor (beta chain). What it binds is unknown. At one of its ends the junction is not consistent with the germline gene, which may arise from a read error. This sample is part of a study of T-cell reconstitution after alpha-beta-depleted transplantation in children. Study-level results: It was surviving recipient T cells and thymic progenitors that gave some patients high TCRbeta diversity at day 60. Fresh T-cell production supplied most of the T-cell counts and diversity seen one year after transplant. Roughly two months post-transplant, alpha-beta T cells reportedly originated from several hundred graft clones that had expanded.

The CDR3 has 15 amino acids. CDR1 and CDR2 from the germline V gene are SGHTA and FQGNSA. Construction of the TCRbeta library involved unique molecular identifiers. TCRdb reanalysed the PCR reads using MiXCR and keeps one entry per CDR3 protein. Of 610,000 or so distinct CDR3 sequences in the sample, about a quarter were seen once. The clonotype was recovered from a boy less than two years old with Wiskott-Aldrich syndrome, due to receive a stem cell transplant. This rearrangement joins TRBV7-2 to TRBJ2-5, with 8 bases aligning to TRBD2. The sequencing used PBMCs, collected before TCRalphabeta/CD19-depleted stem cell transplant. This CDR3 is CASSLVGRARETHYF. In nucleotides, the CDR3 is TGTGCCAGCAGCTTAGTCGGGAGGGCCCGGGAGACCCACTACTTC. The entire variable domain, with the rest obtained from reference TRBV7-2 and TRBJ2-5, is as follows: GAGVSQSPSNKVTEKGKDVELRCDPISGHTALYWYRQSLGQGLEFLIYFQGNSAPDKSGLPSDRFSAERTGGSVSTLTIQRTQQEDSAVYLCASSLVGRARETHYFGPGTRLLVL.